These 17 T cell receptor beta chains originate from one sample sequenced in a study of Graves' ophthalmopathy and Graves' hyperthyroidism listed by TCRdb under 2018. TCRdb records Illumina HiSeq 2000 as the sequencer. TCR beta CDR3 regions were amplified from RNA transcripts for repertoire sequencing. The first round of RT-PCR was done with HTBI primers and the Qiagen OneStep RT-PCR kit, and was followed by a second round of multiplex PCR, then size selection and purification. Using fastp at Q25 and MiXCR, TCRdb reprocessed the public reads and kept productive beta chains. Duplicate CDR3 protein sequences are folded into a single record with the most common DNA and genes. Across this sample there are 900,000 to 1,200,000 distinct CDR3 sequences, with about 36% seen only once. The top ten clonotypes cover 11% of the sample. What was sequenced was peripheral blood or thyroid tissue (not recorded which). The source is an adult man with Graves' hyperthyroidism.

This clonotype was detected ten times or more. The genes are TRBV27 and TRBJ1-5, with D unresolved. Trimming left V 3 bases short and J 0 bases short, with 9 bases between. This CDR3 is 15 amino acids long. From germline, CDR1 is MNHEY and CDR2 SMNVEV (reference sequence). In DNA, the CDR3 is TGTGCCAGCAGTTTTCGAGGGTATAGCAATCAGCCCCAGCATTTT. Translating it yields CASSFRGYSNQPQHF.

The rearrangement uses TRBV2 and TRBJ2-2, with D maybe TRBD1 (5 bases). Trimming cost V 6 bases and J 6 bases, with 14 bases left between them. The CDR3 has 14 amino acids. The germline gives CDR1 SNHLY, CDR2 FYNNEI. DNA for the CDR3: TGTGCCAGCAGCCAAGATCAGGGCCCCGGGGAGCTGTTTTTT. This sequence encodes CASSQDQGPGELFF.

About this clonotype: A much larger clonotype is one base distant, so this may be a read error. This sequence joins TRBV6-5 and TRBJ2-5; D possibly corresponds to TRBD2 (6 bases). The V gene lost 5 bases and the J gene lost 3 bases, with 13 bases spanning the gap. The germline V gene has CDR1 MNHEY and CDR2 SVGAGI. The CDR3 spans 14 residues. In nucleotides, the CDR3 is TGTGCCAGCAGTGACGAGCGGGTTAAAGAGACCCAGTACTTC. Translated: CASSDERVKETQYF.

This clonotype turned up a few times. The V call is TRBV9, the J call TRBJ1-1; D is unclear. V was clipped by 2 bases and J by 5 bases, with 10 bases between them. The CDR3 extends over 13 amino acids. Germline V gene lookup returns CDR1 SGDLS and CDR2 YYNGEE. The DNA for the CDR3 is TGTGCCAGCAGCGTCGCGGATTTGACTGAAGCTTTCTTT. This gives the protein CASSVADLTEAFF.

The sample holds a few counts of this clonotype. The V call is TRBV6-6, the J call TRBJ2-7; D is unresolved. Germline loops: CDR1 MNHNY, CDR2 SVGAGI (reference sequence). The CDR3 contains 16 residues. The V end was cut by 2 bases, the J end by 0 bases, with 14 bases between. Here the CDR3 reads CASSYAEGLLSYEQYF. The CDR3 DNA sequence: TGTGCCAGCAGTTACGCGGAAGGATTGCTCTCCTACGAGCAGTACTTC.

This clonotype was recorded many times. The chain carries TRBV7-2 and TRBJ2-6, with D maybe TRBD2 (5 bases). The ends were cut back, 5 bases at V and 1 base at J, with 9 bases in the middle. CDR1 SGHTA and CDR2 FQGNSA come from the germline V gene. This CDR3 spans 15 amino acids. Here the CDR3 reads CASSPGGSGANVLTF. The CDR3 DNA is TGTGCCAGCAGCCCCGGAGGATCTGGGGCCAACGTCCTGACTTTC.

The CDR3 coding sequence is TGTGCCAGTACCCCGACACTTACCGACTCTGGAAACACCATATATTTT. Its translation: CASTPTLTDSGNTIYF. The chain joins TRBV19 to TRBJ1-3; the D is unclear. There are 16 residues in the CDR3. Germline V gene sequence: CDR1 LNHDA, CDR2 SQIVND (reference sequence). V lost 7 bases and J 0 bases, leaving 16 bases between the germline ends.

This clonotype was detected many times. This chain uses TRBV7-8 with TRBJ1-5, with D maybe TRBD1 (6 bases). V lost 0 bases and J lost 6, with 21 bases in between. Germline CDR1 is SGHVS and CDR2 is FQNEAQ. The CDR3 sequence is 18 residues long. CDR3 bases: TGTGCCAGCAGCTTAGCGCCTTGGTTTCACAGGGACCCTCAGCCCCAGCATTTT. As protein: CASSLAPWFHRDPQPQHF.

This clonotype was counted a few times. This sequence joins TRBV20-1 and TRBJ1-5, with unresolved D. Germline V gene lookup returns CDR1 DFQATT and CDR2 SNEGSKA (reference sequence). The length of the CDR3 is 16 residues. Trimming stripped 2 bases from V and 3 bases from J, with 17 bases between. The CDR3 region is CSARIVAGGNNQPQHF. DNA of the CDR3: TGCAGTGCTAGAATTGTCGCAGGTGGTAACAATCAGCCCCAGCATTTT.

For this clonotype: A read error may account for a junction end that differs from germline. The rearrangement links TRBV7-2 to TRBJ2-2; TRBD1 agrees at 12 bases. CDR1 and CDR2 (germline): SGHTA, FQGNSA. The CDR3 totals 14 residues. The CDR3 nucleotides are TGTGCCAGCAGGAAGGGACAGGGGGCCGGTGAGCTGTTTTTT. The encoded protein is CASRKGQGAGELFF.

This clonotype was detected ten times or more. V gene TRBV5-1 combines with J gene TRBJ1-6, with TRBD1 identical over 9 bases. The germline V gene encodes CDR1 SGHRS and CDR2 YFSETQ. There are 15 residues in the CDR3. The ends lost 0 bases at V and 10 bases at J; junction bases unmatched: 5. The CDR3, as DNA: TGCGCCAGCAGCTTGGACGGGACAGGGTCATCACCCCTCCACTTT. Translation: CASSLDGTGSSPLHF.

This clonotype was counted at least ten times. This chain connects TRBV5-1 to TRBJ1-3; possibly TRBD1 for D (5 bases). CDR3 length: 13 residues. Germline-derived CDR1 and CDR2 are SGHRS and YFSETQ. V lost 8 bases and J lost 4, with 13 bases in between. The CDR3 here is CARTTESGNTIYF. In DNA, the CDR3 is TGCGCCAGGACGACAGAATCCGGAAACACCATATATTTT.

V is TRBV5-6 and J is TRBJ2-7; D is unclear. This CDR3 contains 14 residues. Trimming cost V 2 bases and J 3 bases, with 12 bases left between them. Germline values: CDR1 SGHDT, CDR2 YYEEEE. This CDR3 reads CASSFWDRDYEQYF. The CDR3 coding sequence is TGTGCCAGCAGCTTCTGGGATAGGGACTACGAGCAGTACTTC.

V and J are TRBV29-1 and TRBJ2-5, with D perhaps matching TRBD2 (7 bases). CDR1 is SQVTM and CDR2 is ANQGSEA in the germline V gene. The CDR3 spans 13 residues. Trimming pared 7 bases from V and 5 bases from J, leaving 17 bases between. CDR3: CSGGGVFRETQYF. The CDR3 nucleotides read TGCAGCGGGGGGGGCGTGTTTCGGGAGACCCAGTACTTC.

With regard to this clonotype: The germline gene is not matched at one end of the junction; a read error may be the cause. This sequence joins TRBV9 and TRBJ2-7; possibly TRBD2 for D (6 bases). CDR3 length: 14 residues. From germline, CDR1 is SGDLS and CDR2 YYNGEE. For the CDR3, the DNA is TGTGCCAGCGGCGTAGGGACTGGCTCCTACGAGCAGTACTTC. Translating gives CASGVGTGSYEQYF.

The count of this clonotype is one. The CDR3 does not close with the conserved phenylalanine or tryptophan, likely indicating a read error. It is unclear where the CDR3 begins or ends on the DNA, so no DNA is shown, and the CDR3 is as TCRdb lists it. V is TRBV7-7 and J is TRBJ2-2; the table gives TRBD2 as D, unverified against the DNA. Counting both end residues, the CDR3 totals 10 amino acids. Germline-derived CDR1 and CDR2 are SSHAT and FNYEAQ (reference sequence). This CDR3 is CASSKGLAGG.

On this clonotype: A much bigger clone sits one base away, suggesting this may be a read error. No conserved phenylalanine or tryptophan is present at the end of the CDR3, so a read error is the likely explanation. The chain employs TRBV5-1 and TRBJ2-5; D might be TRBD1 (6 bases). Trimming stripped 0 bases from V and 5 bases from J, with 11 bases between. CDR1 SGHRS and CDR2 YFSETQ come from the germline V gene. The CDR3 is made up of 14 amino acids. CDR3 nucleotide sequence: TGCGCCAGCAGCTTGGAAGGGACAATGGAGACCCAGTACATC. This codes for CASSLEGTMETQYI.